The 18 T cell receptor beta chains listed next were all sequenced from one sample in a study of T cell responses to AZD1222 COVID-19 vaccine. This table comes from immunoSEQ multiplex PCR, and its TCRdb copy is limited to in-frame clones, with some not included. Altogether over 150,000 clones are present, 90% being singletons, with the ten largest covering less than 3%. The source material was peripheral blood, sampled on day 0 of AZD1222 vaccination. The origin of the receptors is an adult in good health.

This clone appeared once. The chain recombines TRBV9 with TRBJ2-2; the D gene is possibly TRBD2 (6 bases). The CDR3 runs 16 residues. V shed 0 bases and J shed 5 bases, with 14 bases lying between them. Germline CDR1 reads SGDLS; CDR2 reads YYNGEE. Here the CDR3 reads CASSVDEGRRTGELFF. The CDR3 coding sequence is TGTGCCAGCAGCGTAGATGAGGGGAGGAGGACCGGGGAGCTGTTTTTT.

The chain is built from TRBV6-5 and TRBJ2-5, with 7 bases lining up with TRBD1. The CDR3 has 12 residues. After removal of 6 bases from V and 2 bases from J, the junction contained 0 bases not matched to a gene. From germline, CDR1 is MNHEY and CDR2 SVGAGI. The CDR3 coding sequence is TGTGCCAGCAGGACAGGGCAAGAGACCCAGTACTTC. It yields the protein CASRTGQETQYF.

The V call is TRBV12-5, the J call TRBJ2-1; TRBD1 matches at 8 bases. V was clipped by 5 bases and J by 6 bases; unmatched bases: 6. This CDR3 is 14 amino acids long. Germline CDR1 reads LGHNT; CDR2 reads FRNRAP. In DNA form, the CDR3 reads TGTGCTAGTGGTACCGGGACAGGATTCAATGAGCAGTTCTTC. This sequence encodes CASGTGTGFNEQFF. The full variable domain, its missing parts supplied by reference TRBV12-5 and TRBJ2-1, is DARVTQTPRHKVTEMGQEVTMRCQPILGHNTVFWYRQTMMQGLELLAYFRNRAPLDDSGMPKDRFSAEMPDATLATLKIQPSEPRDSAVYFCASGTGTGFNEQFFGPGTRLTVL.

V gene TRBV27 combines with J gene TRBJ2-2; 9 positions agree with TRBD1. CDR1 and CDR2 from the germline V gene are MNHEY and SMNVEV (reference sequence). The CDR3 runs to 16 residues. J lost 6 bases, V lost 5 bases, and 10 bases had no gene match. In DNA form, the CDR3 reads TGTGCCAGCAGTACCGAAACCGGGACAGGGTCCGGGGAGCTGTTTTTT. This encodes CASSTETGTGSGELFF.

This rearrangement joins TRBV4-3 to TRBJ1-1, with D possibly TRBD1 on 5 matching bases. Trimming took 1 base from V and 7 from J, leaving 10 bases between them. The CDR3 consists of 13 residues. Per the germline V gene, CDR1 is LGHNA and CDR2 is YSLEER. The CDR3 sequence is CASSQVGTGEAFF. The CDR3 DNA reads TGCGCCAGCAGCCAAGTCGGGACGGGTGAAGCTTTCTTT.

The chain uses TRBV18 and TRBJ1-1; maybe TRBD1 (5 bases). The V end was cut by 3 bases, the J end by 4 bases, with 18 bases between. CDR3 length: 16 amino acids. Germline V gives CDR1 KGHSH, CDR2 LQKENI. This CDR3 reads CASSPLSGTKSTEAFF. CDR3 bases: TGTGCCAGCTCACCCCTTTCCGGGACGAAGAGCACTGAAGCTTTCTTT.

The V call is TRBV21-1, the J call TRBJ2-7; the D call TRBD1 from the table was never checked on the DNA. TRBV21-1 is a pseudogene locus. This CDR3 comprises 18 residues. The chain's CDR3 is CASSKMDDRGHNSYEQYF. Written as DNA, the CDR3 is TGTGCCAGCAGCAAAATGGACGACAGGGGGCACAACTCCTACGAGCAGTACTTC.

The rearrangement links TRBV5-1 to TRBJ2-7, with 11 bases fitting TRBD1. V dropped 3 bases and J dropped 6; count of bases not matched to a gene: 5. This CDR3 spans 14 amino acids. Germline V gene lookup returns CDR1 SGHRS and CDR2 YFSETQ. In DNA, the CDR3 is TGCGCCAGCAGCTCTGGGACAGGGGGTGGCGAGCAGTACTTC. Amino acid sequence: CASSSGTGGGEQYF.

The CDR3 region has the DNA TGTGCCAGCAGCTTAGGAGCAGGGGAGGGCAATCAGCCCCAGCATTTT. It yields the protein CASSLGAGEGNQPQHF. The rearrangement joins TRBV7-9 to TRBJ1-5; weak D call: TRBD1 (6 bases). V was shortened by 1 base and J by 2 bases, with 12 bases between the two germline ends. Germline V gene data show CDR1 as SEHNR and CDR2 as FQNEAQ (reference sequence). CDR3 size: 16 residues. The full variable domain, its missing parts supplied by reference TRBV7-9 and TRBJ1-5, is DTGVSQNPRHKITKRGQNVTFRCDPISEHNRLYWYRQTLGQGPEFLTYFQNEAQLEKSRLLSDRFSAERPKGSFSTLEIQRTEQGDSAMYLCASSLGAGEGNQPQHFGDGTRLSIL.

The rearrangement joins TRBV30 to TRBJ1-2; D is unresolved. The CDR3 is 10 residues long. The V end was cut by 4 bases, the J end by 10 bases, with 10 bases between. Germline values: CDR1 GTSNPN, CDR2 SVGIG (reference sequence). The CDR3 loop is CAWKRGYYTF. The CDR3 nucleotides are TGTGCCTGGAAGCGTGGATACTACACCTTC. Drawing the rest from reference TRBV30 and TRBJ1-2, the complete variable domain is SQTIHQWPATLVQPVGSPLSLECTVEGTSNPNLYWYRQAAGRGLQLLFYSVGIGQISSEVPQNLSASRPQDRQFILSSKKLLLSDSGFYLCAWKRGYYTFGSGTRLTVV.

The rearrangement links TRBV19 to TRBJ1-5; D possibly corresponds to TRBD1 (6 bases). This CDR3 is 16 amino acids long. Trimming took 3 bases from V and 2 from J, leaving 14 bases between them. CDR1 LNHDA and CDR2 SQIVND come from the germline V gene (reference sequence). CDR3 bases: TGTGCCAGTAGTATCTCCAACAGGGCCGGCAATCAGCCCCAGCATTTT. It yields the protein CASSISNRAGNQPQHF. Variable domain in full (rest from reference TRBV19 and TRBJ1-5): DGGITQSPKYLFRKEGQNVTLSCEQNLNHDAMYWYRQDPGQGLRLIYYSQIVNDFQKGDIAEGYSVSREKKESFPLTVTSAQKNPTAFYLCASSISNRAGNQPQHFGDGTRLSIL.

Written as DNA, the CDR3 is TGTGCCAGCAGCCAAGCAAATGAAAAACTGTTTTTT. As protein: CASSQANEKLFF. The rearrangement joins TRBV14 to TRBJ1-4, with D unresolved. Trimming stripped 1 base from V and 5 bases from J, with 2 bases between. CDR3 length: 12 residues. From germline, CDR1 is SGHDN and CDR2 FVKESK.

This chain uses TRBV5-8 with TRBJ2-1; possible D gene TRBD1, 6 bases. The CDR3 length is 12 residues. Deletions cut 4 bases from V and 10 bases from J, with 12 bases between. Per the germline V gene, CDR1 is SGHTS and CDR2 is YDEGEE. The CDR3 loop reads CASSILRGEQFF. CDR3 coding DNA: TGTGCCAGCAGCATCCTCAGGGGAGAGCAGTTCTTC.

The rearrangement uses TRBV19 and TRBJ2-3, with D perhaps TRBD1 or TRBD2 (5 bases each). V lost 5 bases and J lost 3, with 15 bases in between. Germline V gives CDR1 LNHDA, CDR2 SQIVND (reference sequence). This CDR3 is built from 15 residues. The CDR3 spells CASSPRGDGTDTQYF. The CDR3, as DNA: TGTGCCAGTAGTCCTAGGGGAGATGGAACAGATACGCAGTATTTT.

The V call is TRBV10-3, the J call TRBJ2-7; 7 nucleotides match TRBD1. J lost 3 bases, V lost 4 bases, and 6 bases had no gene match. Germline CDR1 and CDR2: ENHRY and SYGVKD. This CDR3 is built from 14 residues. Here the CDR3 reads CAISVSGQLYEQYF. The CDR3 DNA is TGTGCCATCAGTGTGTCGGGACAGCTCTACGAGCAGTACTTC.

The chain carries TRBV6-6 and TRBJ2-7; the match to TRBD2 covers 9 bases. This CDR3 has 16 residues. From germline, CDR1 is MNHNY and CDR2 SVGAGI (reference sequence). V lost 0 bases to trimming and J lost 1 base; unmatched junction nucleotides: 4. As DNA, the CDR3 is TGTGCCAGCAGTTACTCGTCTAGCGGGGATTCCTACGAGCAGTACTTC. Translating it yields CASSYSSSGDSYEQYF.

This chain uses TRBV10-3 with TRBJ1-1; D is unresolved. The germline V gene has CDR1 ENHRY and CDR2 SYGVKD. The CDR3 loop spans 14 amino acids. Trimming cost V 11 bases and J 0 bases, with 16 bases left between them. DNA of the CDR3: TGTGCCGCTATGGCGGATGATATGAACACTGAAGCTTTCTTT. It translates to CAAMADDMNTEAFF.

CDR3 coding DNA: TGTGCCAGTAGGGCCGAGGGGGGAGAGAGGGTCGAGCAGTACTTC. Translated, it gives CASRAEGGERVEQYF. This chain connects TRBV19 to TRBJ2-7; D is perhaps TRBD1 or TRBD2 (6 bases each). The germline V gene has CDR1 LNHDA and CDR2 SQIVND (reference sequence). The V gene lost 6 bases and the J gene lost 6 bases, with 21 bases spanning the gap. This CDR3 is built from 15 residues.